Listed here are 6 T cell receptor beta chains from one sample, sequenced in a study of cytotoxic CD8 clonotypes in ibrutinib-treated CLL (dated by TCRdb to the early 2020s). Sample time point, as interpreted from the label and publication: approximately 25 months on ibrutinib. Library method: the immunoSEQ multiplex PCR assay. The clones in this table, taken by TCRdb from immuneACCESS, are in-frame only. Not every clone is retained; where verified, under half of the shortfall comes from an unresolved V gene, and the cause of the rest is unknown. Present in this sample are approximately 150,000 clones, approximately 80% of which were seen just once. Together, the top ten hold over 4.5% of the sample. Material: PBMCs, obtained after 24 months of ibrutinib treatment. Source of these receptors: a human donor with chronic lymphocytic leukemia.

The chain combines TRBV5-6 with TRBJ2-2; D unclear. From germline, CDR1 is SGHDT and CDR2 YYEEEE. V lost 4 bases and J 0 bases, leaving 10 bases between the germline ends. The CDR3 length is 15 residues. The CDR3 sequence is CASSPGPANTGELFF. Here the CDR3 DNA reads TGTGCCAGCAGCCCCGGGCCCGCGAACACCGGGGAGCTGTTTTTT.

This clone was observed a single time. This chain uses TRBV27 with TRBJ2-1; D possibly uses TRBD1 or TRBD2 (5 bases each). This CDR3 contains 13 residues. Trimming left V 8 bases short and J 7 bases short, with 15 bases between. Germline V gives CDR1 MNHEY, CDR2 SMNVEV (reference sequence). In DNA, the CDR3 is TGTGCCAGCCGGGACCTGGGCCGGAATGAGCAGTTCTTC. Translating it yields CASRDLGRNEQFF.

The CDR3 sequence is CASRPGGGGDNEQFF. The DNA for the CDR3 is TGTGCCAGCAGGCCCGGGGGAGGGGGTGACAATGAGCAGTTCTTC. The chain is built from TRBV6-6 and TRBJ2-1; D may be TRBD2 (7 bases). V lost 6 bases and J 5 bases, leaving 17 bases between the germline ends. CDR3 length: 15 residues. Per germline, CDR1 MNHNY and CDR2 SVGAGI (reference sequence).

This clone was observed once. This chain uses TRBV14 with TRBJ2-7; weak D call: TRBD1 (6 bases). The CDR3 has 13 residues. CDR1 SGHDN and CDR2 FVKESK come from the germline V gene. Trimming pared 2 bases from V and 3 bases from J, leaving 8 bases between. Here the CDR3 reads CASSQQGHYEQYF. The CDR3 DNA follows: TGTGCCAGCAGCCAACAGGGGCACTACGAGCAGTACTTC. Full variable domain (outside the CDR3, taken from reference TRBV14 and TRBJ2-7): EAGVTQFPSHSVIEKGQTVTLRCDPISGHDNLYWYRRVMGKEIKFLLHFVKESKQDESGMPNNRFLAERTGGTYSTLKVQPAELEDSGVYFCASSQQGHYEQYFGPGTRLTVT.

In its sample, this clone was seen a few times. V usage is TRBV19 and J usage is TRBJ1-5; D gene ambiguous. The ends were cut back, 8 bases at V and 2 bases at J, with 10 bases in the middle. The CDR3 has 13 residues. Germline V gives CDR1 LNHDA, CDR2 SQIVND (reference sequence). As DNA, the CDR3 is TGTGCCAGTGGGCTCGGGGGCAATCAGCCCCAGCATTTT. Translation: CASGLGGNQPQHF.

This chain connects TRBV5-1 to TRBJ2-3; TRBD2 might be the D (6 bases). Germline V gene sequence: CDR1 SGHRS, CDR2 YFSETQ. Trimming took 4 bases from V and 2 from J, leaving 14 bases between them. The CDR3 is 15 residues long. The CDR3 region has the DNA TGCGCCAGCAGCAGGCCCGGGGGTATCACAGATACGCAGTATTTT. Translation gives CASSRPGGITDTQYF.